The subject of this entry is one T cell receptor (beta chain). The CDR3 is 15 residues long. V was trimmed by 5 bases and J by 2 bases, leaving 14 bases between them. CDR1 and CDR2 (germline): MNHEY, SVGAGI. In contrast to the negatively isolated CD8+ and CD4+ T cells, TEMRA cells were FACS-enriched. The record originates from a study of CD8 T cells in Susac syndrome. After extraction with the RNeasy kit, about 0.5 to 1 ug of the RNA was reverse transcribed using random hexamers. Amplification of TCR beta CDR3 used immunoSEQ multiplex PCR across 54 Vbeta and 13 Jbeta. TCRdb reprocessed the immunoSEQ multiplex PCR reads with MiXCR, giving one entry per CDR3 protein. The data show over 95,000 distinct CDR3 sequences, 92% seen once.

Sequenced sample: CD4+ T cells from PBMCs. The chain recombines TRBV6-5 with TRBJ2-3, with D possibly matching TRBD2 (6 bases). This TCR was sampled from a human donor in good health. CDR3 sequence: CASSRATRLTDTQYF. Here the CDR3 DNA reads TGTGCCAGCAGTCGCGCGACTAGACTCACAGATACGCAGTATTTT.